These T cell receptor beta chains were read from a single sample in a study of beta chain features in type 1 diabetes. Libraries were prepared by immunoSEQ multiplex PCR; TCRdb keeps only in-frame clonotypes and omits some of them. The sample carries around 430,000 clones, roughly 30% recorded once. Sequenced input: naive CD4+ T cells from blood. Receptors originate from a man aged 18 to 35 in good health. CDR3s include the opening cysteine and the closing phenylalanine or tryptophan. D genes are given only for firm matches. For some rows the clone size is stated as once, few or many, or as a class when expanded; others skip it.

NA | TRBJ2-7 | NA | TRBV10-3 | TGTGCCATCAGTGAGTGGGAGGATCCCGAGCAGTACTTC | CAISEWEDPEQYF
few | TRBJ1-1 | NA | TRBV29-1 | TGCAGCGTTGATTGGGGGACCAACACTGAAGCTTTCTTT | CSVDWGTNTEAFF
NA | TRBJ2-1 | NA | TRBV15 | TGTGCCACCAGCCTGCGGGGCACGGGGAATGAGCAGTTCTTC | CATSLRGTGNEQFF
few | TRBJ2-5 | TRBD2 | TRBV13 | TGTGCCAGCAGCTTCAATAGCGGGAGTCTAGAGACCCAGTACTTC | CASSFNSGSLETQYF
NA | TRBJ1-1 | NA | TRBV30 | TGTGCCTGGAGGGCGAGGAGGAACACTGAAGCTTTCTTT | CAWRARRNTEAFF
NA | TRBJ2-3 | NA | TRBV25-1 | TGTGCCAGCAGTTATTCCCAGGGTACAGATACGCAGTATTTT | CASSYSQGTDTQYF
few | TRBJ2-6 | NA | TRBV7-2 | TGTGCCAGCAGCTTAGTCCGCTCTGGGGCCAACGTCCTGACTTTC | CASSLVRSGANVLTF
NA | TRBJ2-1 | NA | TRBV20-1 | TGCAGTGCAGAAGACCGCAATGAGCAGTTCTTC | CSAEDRNEQFF
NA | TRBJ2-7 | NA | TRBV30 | TGTGCCTGGAGTGATTTAGGGGAGCAGTACTTC | CAWSDLGEQYF
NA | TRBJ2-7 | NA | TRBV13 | TGTGCCAGCAGTCCACGACAGACCTACGAGCAGTACTTC | CASSPRQTYEQYF
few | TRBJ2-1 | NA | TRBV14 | TGTGCCAGCAGCCAAAGGACGAGAGAGGTCTACAATGAGCAGTTCTTC | CASSQRTREVYNEQFF
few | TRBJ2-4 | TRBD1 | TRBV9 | TGTGCCAGCAGCCGTGGACAGGGAGACATTCAGTACTTC | CASSRGQGDIQYF
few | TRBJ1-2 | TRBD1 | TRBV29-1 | TGCAGCGTCCGGGACAGTCGGACTGGCTACACCTTC | CSVRDSRTGYTF
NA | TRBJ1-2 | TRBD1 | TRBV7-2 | TGTGCCAGCAGCTTCGGACAGGGGAACTATGGCTACACCTTC | CASSFGQGNYGYTF
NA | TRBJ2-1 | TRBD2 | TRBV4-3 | TGCGCCAGCAGCCCCGGGACTAACCTCTACAATGAGCAGTTCTTC | CASSPGTNLYNEQFF
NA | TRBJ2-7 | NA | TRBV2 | TGTGCCAGCAGTGAATCCCGTCGCGAGCAGTACTTC | CASSESRREQYF
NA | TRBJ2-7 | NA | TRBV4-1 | TGCGCCAGCAGCCAACCGGCCCGACTCTCCTACGAGCAGTACTTC | CASSQPARLSYEQYF
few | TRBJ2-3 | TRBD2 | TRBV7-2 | TGTGCCAGCAGCCAATCACTAGCGGCTAGCACAGATACGCAGTATTTT | CASSQSLAASTDTQYF
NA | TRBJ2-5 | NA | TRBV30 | TGTGCCTGGAGTAAGGGGGGGGAGACCCAGTACTTC | CAWSKGGETQYF
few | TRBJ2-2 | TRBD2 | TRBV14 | TGTGCCAGCAGCCAAGATCATATGGGACTAGCGGTTGCGAACACCGGGGAGCTGTTTTTT | CASSQDHMGLAVANTGELFF
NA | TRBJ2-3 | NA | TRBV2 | TGTGCCAGCAGTGTGGTACTCAATACGCAGTATTTT | CASSVVLNTQYF
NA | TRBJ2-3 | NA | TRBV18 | TGTGCCAGCTCACCAAGCTTGGCAACAGATACGCAGTATTTT | CASSPSLATDTQYF
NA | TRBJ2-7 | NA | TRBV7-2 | TGTGCCAGCAGCCCACAGGTACCTAGCCGGTATCGCTACGAGCAGTACTTC | CASSPQVPSRYRYEQYF
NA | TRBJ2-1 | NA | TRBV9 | TGTGCCAGCAGCGCCAGGAATTACAATGAGCAGTTCTTC | CASSARNYNEQFF
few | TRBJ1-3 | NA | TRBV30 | TGTGCCTGGACAGGTGGAAACACCATATATTTT | CAWTGGNTIYF
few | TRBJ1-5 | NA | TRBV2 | TGTGCCAGCACCGACGAGGGTCAGCCCCAGCATTTT | CASTDEGQPQHF
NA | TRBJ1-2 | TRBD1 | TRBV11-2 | TGTGCCAGCAGCTTAGATCGGGGACAGGGGAATGGCTACACCTTC | CASSLDRGQGNGYTF
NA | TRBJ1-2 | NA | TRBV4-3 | TGCGCCAGCAGCCTGGAAGGGACCGGCTACACCTTC | CASSLEGTGYTF
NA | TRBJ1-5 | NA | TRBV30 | TGTGCCTGGAGAGACGGACAGACTATCAATCAGCCCCAGCATTTT | CAWRDGQTINQPQHF
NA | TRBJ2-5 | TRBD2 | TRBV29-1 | TGCAGCGTTGAAGAGGGACTAGCGGGAGCTGAGACCCAGTACTTC | CSVEEGLAGAETQYF
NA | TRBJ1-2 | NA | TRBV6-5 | TGTGCCAGCAGTTACTCGAGGCGGAGCTATGGCTACACCTTC | CASSYSRRSYGYTF
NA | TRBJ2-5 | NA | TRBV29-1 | TGCAGCGTTGACAACTCAGGGAGACAGACCCAGTACTTC | CSVDNSGRQTQYF
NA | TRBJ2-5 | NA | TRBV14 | TGTGCCAGCGGGCTCGGGTGGGAAGAGACCCAGTACTTC | CASGLGWEETQYF
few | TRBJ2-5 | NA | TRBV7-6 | TGTGCCAGCAGCGTCGTCGAGACCCAGTACTTC | CASSVVETQYF
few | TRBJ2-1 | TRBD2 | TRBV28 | TGTGCCAGCAGCGAGGGGCGGGAGATCTACAATGAGCAGTTCTTC | CASSEGREIYNEQFF
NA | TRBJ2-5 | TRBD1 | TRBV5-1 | TGCGCCAGCAGCTTGGGACAGGGCGGAGAGACCCAGTACTTC | CASSLGQGGETQYF
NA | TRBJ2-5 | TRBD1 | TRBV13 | TGTGCCAGCAGCATCGACAGGGGGCTATCGGAGACCCAGTACTTC | CASSIDRGLSETQYF
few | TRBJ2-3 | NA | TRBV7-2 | TGTGCCAGCAGCTTAGTTGCGGGCACACCAGATACGCAGTATTTT | CASSLVAGTPDTQYF
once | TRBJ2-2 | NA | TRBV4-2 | TGTGCCAGCAGCCAGATGACAGGCACGAACACCGGGGAGCTGTTTTTT | CASSQMTGTNTGELFF
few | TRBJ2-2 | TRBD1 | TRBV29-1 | TGCAGCGTACCTAGACAGGGGGCCACCGGGGAGCTGTTTTTT | CSVPRQGATGELFF
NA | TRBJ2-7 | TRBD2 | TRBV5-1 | TGCGCCAGCAGCTTGAGCGGGGAACCCTACGAGCAGTACTTC | CASSLSGEPYEQYF
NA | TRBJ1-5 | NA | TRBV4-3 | TGCGCCAGCAGCCAATCGAGGGGAATTCAGCCCCAGCATTTT | CASSQSRGIQPQHF
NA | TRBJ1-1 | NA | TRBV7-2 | TGTGCCAGCAGCTCGACGTTTAAGACCCCCGGAATGAACACTGAAGCTTTCTTT | CASSSTFKTPGMNTEAFF
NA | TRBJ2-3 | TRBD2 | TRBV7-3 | TGTGCCAGCAGCCCGACCGGGCTAGCGGGAGTAAATACGCAGTATTTT | CASSPTGLAGVNTQYF
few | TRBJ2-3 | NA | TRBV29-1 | TGCATCACTAGGTCTAGCCAATCCCGCACAGATACGCAGTATTTT | CITRSSQSRTDTQYF
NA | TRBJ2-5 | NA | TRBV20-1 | TGCAGTGCTCTACTCCAAGAGACCCAGTACTTC | CSALLQETQYF
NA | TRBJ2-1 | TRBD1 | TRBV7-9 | TGTGCCAGCAGCGATTCAGACAGGGGGCCCTACAATGAGCAGTTCTTC | CASSDSDRGPYNEQFF
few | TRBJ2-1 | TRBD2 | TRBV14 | TGTGCCAGCAGCGGTCTAGCGGGAGACAATGAGCAGTTCTTC | CASSGLAGDNEQFF
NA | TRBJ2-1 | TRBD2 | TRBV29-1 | TGCAGCGTGCGACTAGCGGGAGGGATCTTCGGTGAGCAGTTCTTC | CSVRLAGGIFGEQFF
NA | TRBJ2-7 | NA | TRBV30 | TGTGCCTGGAGTGTACAAAAGCAGCAGTACTTC | CAWSVQKQQYF
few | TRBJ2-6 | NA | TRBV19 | TGTGCCAGTAGCCGCGAATCTACTGGGGCCAACGTCCTGACTTTC | CASSRESTGANVLTF
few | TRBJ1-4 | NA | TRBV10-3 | TGTGCCATCAGTCCCGGTATAGGCTGGGAAAAACTGTTTTTT | CAISPGIGWEKLFF